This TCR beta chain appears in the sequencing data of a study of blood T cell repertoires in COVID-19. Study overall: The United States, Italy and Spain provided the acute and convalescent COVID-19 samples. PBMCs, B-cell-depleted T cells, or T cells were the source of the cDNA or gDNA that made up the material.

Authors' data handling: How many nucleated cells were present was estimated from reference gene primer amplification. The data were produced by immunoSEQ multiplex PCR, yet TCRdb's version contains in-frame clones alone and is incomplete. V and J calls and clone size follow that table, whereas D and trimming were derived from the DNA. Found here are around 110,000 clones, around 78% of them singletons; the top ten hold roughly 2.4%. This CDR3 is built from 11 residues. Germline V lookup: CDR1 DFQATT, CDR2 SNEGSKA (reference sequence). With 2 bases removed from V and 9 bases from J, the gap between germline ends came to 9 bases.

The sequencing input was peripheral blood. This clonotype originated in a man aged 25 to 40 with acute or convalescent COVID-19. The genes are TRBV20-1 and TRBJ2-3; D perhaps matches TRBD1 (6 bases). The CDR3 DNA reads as TGCAGTGCTAGATCCCAGGGGACGCAGTATTTT. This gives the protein CSARSQGTQYF.